This TCR beta chain is from a study of human T cells and chemical hapten exposure. Time point here: patch test 1, 2 weeks after DPC sensitization. Treatment noted: therapeutic diphenylcyclopropenone sensitization with weekly scalp DPC. CDR3 length: 13 amino acids. Germline lookup yields CDR1 SNHLY and CDR2 FYNNEI. V dropped 3 bases and J dropped 4 bases, with 9 bases sitting between them. TCRdb fed the RACE reads into MiXCR, producing one record per CDR3 protein. The table has 180,000 or so distinct CDR3 sequences, under 25% seen once. This clonotype was obtained from a woman aged 50 to 65 with alopecia areata. Some clones in this sample may be carry-over from other donors' samples. The sample here was whole blood, taken in connection with sensitization to the hapten diphenylcyclopropenone (DPC). The chain uses TRBV2 and TRBJ1-2, with D possibly TRBD1 on 6 matching bases. The CDR3 reads CASSDQGTYGYTF. The CDR3 coding sequence is TGTGCCAGCAGTGATCAGGGGACCTATGGCTACACCTTC.